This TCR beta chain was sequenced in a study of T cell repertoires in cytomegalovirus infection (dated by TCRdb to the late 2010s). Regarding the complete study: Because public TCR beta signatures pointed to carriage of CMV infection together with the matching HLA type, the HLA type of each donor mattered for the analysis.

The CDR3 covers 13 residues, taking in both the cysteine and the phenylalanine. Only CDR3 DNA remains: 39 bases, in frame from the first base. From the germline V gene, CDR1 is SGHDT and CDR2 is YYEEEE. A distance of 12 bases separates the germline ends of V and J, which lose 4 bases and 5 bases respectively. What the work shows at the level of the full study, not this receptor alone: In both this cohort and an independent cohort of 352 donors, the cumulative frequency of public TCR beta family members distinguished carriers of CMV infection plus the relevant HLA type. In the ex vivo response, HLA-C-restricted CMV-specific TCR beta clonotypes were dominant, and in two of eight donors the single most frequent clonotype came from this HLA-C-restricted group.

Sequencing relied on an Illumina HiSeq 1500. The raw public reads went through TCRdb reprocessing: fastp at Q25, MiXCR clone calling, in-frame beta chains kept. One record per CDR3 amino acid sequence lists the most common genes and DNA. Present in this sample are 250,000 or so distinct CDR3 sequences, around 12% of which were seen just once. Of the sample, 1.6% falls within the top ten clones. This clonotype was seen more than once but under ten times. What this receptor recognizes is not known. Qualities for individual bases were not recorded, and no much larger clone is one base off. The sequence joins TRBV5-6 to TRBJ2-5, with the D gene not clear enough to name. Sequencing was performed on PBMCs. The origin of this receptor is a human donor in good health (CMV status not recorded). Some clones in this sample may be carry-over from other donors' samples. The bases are TGTGCCAGCAGCGTACACCACCGGGAGACCCAGTACTTC. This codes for CASSVHHRETQYF.